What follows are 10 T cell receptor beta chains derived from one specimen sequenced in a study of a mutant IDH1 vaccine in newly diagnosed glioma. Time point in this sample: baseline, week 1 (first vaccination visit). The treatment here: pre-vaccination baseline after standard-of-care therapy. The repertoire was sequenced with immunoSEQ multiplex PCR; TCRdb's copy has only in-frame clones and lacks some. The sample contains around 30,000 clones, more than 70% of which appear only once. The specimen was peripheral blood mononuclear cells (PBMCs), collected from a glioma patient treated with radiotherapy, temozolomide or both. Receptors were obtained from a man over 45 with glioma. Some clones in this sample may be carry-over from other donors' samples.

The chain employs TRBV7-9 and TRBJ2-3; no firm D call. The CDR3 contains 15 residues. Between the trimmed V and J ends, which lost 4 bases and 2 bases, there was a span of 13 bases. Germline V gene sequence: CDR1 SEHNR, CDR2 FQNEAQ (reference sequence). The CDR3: CASSSHTEDTDTQYF. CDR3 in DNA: TGTGCCAGCAGCTCGCACACCGAGGACACAGATACGCAGTATTTT.

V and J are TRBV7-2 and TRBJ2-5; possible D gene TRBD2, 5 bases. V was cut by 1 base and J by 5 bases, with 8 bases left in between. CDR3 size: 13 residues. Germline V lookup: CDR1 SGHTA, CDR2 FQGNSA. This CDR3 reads CASSLGGFETQYF. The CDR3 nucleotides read TGTGCCAGCAGCTTAGGAGGGTTCGAGACCCAGTACTTC.

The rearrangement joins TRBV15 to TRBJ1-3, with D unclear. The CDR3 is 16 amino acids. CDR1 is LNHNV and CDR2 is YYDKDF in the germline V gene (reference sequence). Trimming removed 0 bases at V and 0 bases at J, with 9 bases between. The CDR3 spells CATSRDISYSGNTIYF. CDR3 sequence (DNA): TGTGCCACCAGCAGAGATATCAGCTACTCTGGAAACACCATATATTTT.

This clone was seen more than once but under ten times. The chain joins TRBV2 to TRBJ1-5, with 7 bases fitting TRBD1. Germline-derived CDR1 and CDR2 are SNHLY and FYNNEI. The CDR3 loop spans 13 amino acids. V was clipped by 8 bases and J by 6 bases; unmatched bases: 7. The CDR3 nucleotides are TGTGCCAGCTCACAGGGGAGAGGTCAGCCCCAGCATTTT. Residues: CASSQGRGQPQHF.

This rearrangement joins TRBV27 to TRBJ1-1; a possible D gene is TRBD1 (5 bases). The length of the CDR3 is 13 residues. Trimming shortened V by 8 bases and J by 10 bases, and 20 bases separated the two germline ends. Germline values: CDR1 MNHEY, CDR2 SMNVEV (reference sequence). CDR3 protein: CASALGGGRGAFF. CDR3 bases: TGTGCCAGCGCATTGGGAGGCGGGAGGGGAGCTTTCTTT.

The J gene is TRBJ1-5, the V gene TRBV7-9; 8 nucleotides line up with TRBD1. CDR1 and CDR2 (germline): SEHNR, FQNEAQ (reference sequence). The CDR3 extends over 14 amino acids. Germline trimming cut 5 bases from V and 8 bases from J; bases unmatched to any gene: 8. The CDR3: CASSRGQGGEPQHF. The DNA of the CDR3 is TGTGCCAGCAGCCGTGGACAGGGCGGGGAGCCCCAGCATTTT.

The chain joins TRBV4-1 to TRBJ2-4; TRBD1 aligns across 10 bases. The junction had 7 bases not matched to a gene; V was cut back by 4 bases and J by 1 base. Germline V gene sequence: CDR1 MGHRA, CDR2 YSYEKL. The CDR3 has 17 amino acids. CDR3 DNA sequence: TGCGCCAGCAGCCCTCAAGGGACAGGGGCGGCCAAAAACATTCAGTACTTC. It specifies CASSPQGTGAAKNIQYF.

The CDR3 DNA follows: TGTGCCACCAGGACGGCGAACACTGAAGCTTTCTTT. This gives the protein CATRTANTEAFF. The V call is TRBV10-3, the J call TRBJ1-1, with D uncertain. V was pared by 10 bases and J by 1 base, with 10 bases between. Germline CDR1 is ENHRY and CDR2 is SYGVKD. This CDR3 has 12 amino acids.

The CDR3 coding sequence is TGCAGCGTTGAAGCTGGCCCCTACGAGCAGTACTTC. It yields the protein CSVEAGPYEQYF. The genes are TRBV29-1 and TRBJ2-7, with D unresolved. Deletions cut 1 base from V and 2 bases from J, with 6 bases between. Germline V gene sequence: CDR1 SQVTM, CDR2 ANQGSEA. The CDR3 runs to 12 residues.

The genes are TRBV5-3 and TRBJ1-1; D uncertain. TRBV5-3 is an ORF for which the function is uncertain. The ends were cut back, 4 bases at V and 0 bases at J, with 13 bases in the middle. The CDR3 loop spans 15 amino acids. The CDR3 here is CARSPLLPMNTEAFF. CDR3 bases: TGTGCCAGAAGCCCTCTTTTGCCTATGAACACTGAAGCTTTCTTT.